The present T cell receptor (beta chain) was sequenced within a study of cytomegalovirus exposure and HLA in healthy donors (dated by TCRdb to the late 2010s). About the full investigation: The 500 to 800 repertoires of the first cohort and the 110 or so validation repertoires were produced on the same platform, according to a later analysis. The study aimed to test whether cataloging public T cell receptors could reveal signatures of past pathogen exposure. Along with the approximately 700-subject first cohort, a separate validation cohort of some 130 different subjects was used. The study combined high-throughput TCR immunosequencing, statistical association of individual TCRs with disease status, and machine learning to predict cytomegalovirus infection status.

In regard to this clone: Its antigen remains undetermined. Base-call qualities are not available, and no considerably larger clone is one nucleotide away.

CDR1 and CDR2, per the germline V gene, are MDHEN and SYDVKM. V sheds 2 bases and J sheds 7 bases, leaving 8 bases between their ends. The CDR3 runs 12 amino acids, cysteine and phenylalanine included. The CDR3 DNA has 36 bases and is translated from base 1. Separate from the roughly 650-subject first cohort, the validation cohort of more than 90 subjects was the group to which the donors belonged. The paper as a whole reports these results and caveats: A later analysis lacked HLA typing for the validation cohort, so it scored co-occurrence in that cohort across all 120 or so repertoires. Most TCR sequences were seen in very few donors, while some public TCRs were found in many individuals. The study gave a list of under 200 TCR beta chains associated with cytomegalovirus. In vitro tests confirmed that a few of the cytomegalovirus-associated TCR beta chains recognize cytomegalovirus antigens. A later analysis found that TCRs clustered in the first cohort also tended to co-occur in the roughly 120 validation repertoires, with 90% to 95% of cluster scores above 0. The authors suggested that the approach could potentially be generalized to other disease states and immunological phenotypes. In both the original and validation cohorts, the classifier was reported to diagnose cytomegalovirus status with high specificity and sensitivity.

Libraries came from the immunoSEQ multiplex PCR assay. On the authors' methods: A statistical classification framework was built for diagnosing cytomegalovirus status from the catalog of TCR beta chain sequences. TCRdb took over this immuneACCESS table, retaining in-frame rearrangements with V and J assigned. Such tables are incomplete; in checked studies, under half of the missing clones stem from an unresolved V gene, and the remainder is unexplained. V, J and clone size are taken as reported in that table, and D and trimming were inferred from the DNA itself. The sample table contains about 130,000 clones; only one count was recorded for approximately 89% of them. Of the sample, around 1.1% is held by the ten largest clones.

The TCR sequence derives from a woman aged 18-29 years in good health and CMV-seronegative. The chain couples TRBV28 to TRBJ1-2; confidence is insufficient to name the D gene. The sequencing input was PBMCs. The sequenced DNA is TGTGCCAGCAGTTTAACCCTAGGTGGCTACACCTTC. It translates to CASSLTLGGYTF.